This T cell receptor beta chain was identified during a study of T cell responses to AZD1222 COVID-19 vaccine. This table comes from immunoSEQ multiplex PCR, and its TCRdb copy is limited to in-frame clones, with some not included. The table records some 80,000 clones, around nine tenths of them present only once. The table lists this clone with a few counts. Pooled in the analysis were second doses at about 4 or about 12 weeks. The V end lost 6 bases, the J end lost 3 bases, and 21 bases lay between the germline ends. The CDR3 has 16 amino acids. From germline, CDR1 is GTSNPN and CDR2 SVGIG (reference sequence).

The sequence came from an adult who received the AZD1222 COVID-19 vaccine. This material consisted of peripheral blood, taken 28 days after the second AZD1222 dose. V and J are TRBV30 and TRBJ2-1, with D possibly called TRBD1 or TRBD2 (5 bases each). Written as DNA, the CDR3 is TGTGCCTGCCGCAGTACGGGACGCCCGAGCTACAATGAGCAGTTCTTC. Its protein product is CACRSTGRPSYNEQFF.